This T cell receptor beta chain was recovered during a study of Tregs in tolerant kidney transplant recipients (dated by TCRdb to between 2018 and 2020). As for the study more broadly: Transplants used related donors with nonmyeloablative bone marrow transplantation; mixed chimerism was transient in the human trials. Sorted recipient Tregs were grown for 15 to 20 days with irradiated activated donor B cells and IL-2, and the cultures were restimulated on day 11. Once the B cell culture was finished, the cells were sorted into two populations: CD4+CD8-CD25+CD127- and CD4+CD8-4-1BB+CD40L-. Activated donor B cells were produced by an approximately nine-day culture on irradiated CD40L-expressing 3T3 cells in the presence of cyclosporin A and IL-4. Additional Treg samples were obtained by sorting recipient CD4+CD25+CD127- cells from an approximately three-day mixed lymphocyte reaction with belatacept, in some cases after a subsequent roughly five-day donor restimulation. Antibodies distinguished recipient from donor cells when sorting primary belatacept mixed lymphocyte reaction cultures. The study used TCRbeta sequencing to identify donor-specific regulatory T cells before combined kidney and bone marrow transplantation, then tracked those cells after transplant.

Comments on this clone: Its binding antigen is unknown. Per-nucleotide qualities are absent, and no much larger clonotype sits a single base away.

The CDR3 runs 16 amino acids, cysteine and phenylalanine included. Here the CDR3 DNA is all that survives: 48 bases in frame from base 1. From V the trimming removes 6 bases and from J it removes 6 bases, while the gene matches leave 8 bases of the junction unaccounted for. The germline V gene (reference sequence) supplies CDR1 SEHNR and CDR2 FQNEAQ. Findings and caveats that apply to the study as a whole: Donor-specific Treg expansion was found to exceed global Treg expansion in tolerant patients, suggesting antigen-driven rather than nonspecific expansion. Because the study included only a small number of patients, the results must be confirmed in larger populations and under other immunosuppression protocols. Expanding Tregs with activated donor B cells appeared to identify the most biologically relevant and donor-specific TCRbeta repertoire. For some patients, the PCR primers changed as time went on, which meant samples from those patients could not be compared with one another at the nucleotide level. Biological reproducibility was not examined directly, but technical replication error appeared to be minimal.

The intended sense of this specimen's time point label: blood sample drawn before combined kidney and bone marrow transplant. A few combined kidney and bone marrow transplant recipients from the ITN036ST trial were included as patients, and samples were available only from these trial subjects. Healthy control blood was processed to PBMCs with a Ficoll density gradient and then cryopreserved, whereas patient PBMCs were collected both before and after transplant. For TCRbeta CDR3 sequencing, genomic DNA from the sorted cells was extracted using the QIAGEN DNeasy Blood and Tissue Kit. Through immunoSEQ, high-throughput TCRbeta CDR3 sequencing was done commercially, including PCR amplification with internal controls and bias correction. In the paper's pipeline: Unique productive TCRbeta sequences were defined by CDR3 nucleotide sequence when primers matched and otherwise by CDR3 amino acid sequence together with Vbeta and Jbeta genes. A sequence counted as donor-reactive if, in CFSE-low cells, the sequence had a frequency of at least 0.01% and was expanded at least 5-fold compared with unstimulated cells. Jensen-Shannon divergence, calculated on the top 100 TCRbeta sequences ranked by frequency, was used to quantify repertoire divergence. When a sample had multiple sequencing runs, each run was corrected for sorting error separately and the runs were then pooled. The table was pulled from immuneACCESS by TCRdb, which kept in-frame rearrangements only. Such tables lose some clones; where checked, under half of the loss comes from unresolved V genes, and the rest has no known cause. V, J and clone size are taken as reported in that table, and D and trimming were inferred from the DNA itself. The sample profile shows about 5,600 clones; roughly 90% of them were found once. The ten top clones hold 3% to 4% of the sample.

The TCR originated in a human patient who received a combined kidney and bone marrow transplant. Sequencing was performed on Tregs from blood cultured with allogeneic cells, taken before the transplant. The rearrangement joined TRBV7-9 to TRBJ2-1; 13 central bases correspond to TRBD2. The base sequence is TGTGCCAGCAGACCTACACTAGCGGGAGGGCTCAATGAGCAGTTCTTC. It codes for CASRPTLAGGLNEQFF. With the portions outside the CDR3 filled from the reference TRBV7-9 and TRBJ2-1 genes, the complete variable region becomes DTGVSQNPRHKITKRGQNVTFRCDPISEHNRLYWYRQTLGQGPEFLTYFQNEAQLEKSRLLSDRFSAERPKGSFSTLEIQRTEQGDSAMYLCASRPTLAGGLNEQFFGPGTRLTVL.